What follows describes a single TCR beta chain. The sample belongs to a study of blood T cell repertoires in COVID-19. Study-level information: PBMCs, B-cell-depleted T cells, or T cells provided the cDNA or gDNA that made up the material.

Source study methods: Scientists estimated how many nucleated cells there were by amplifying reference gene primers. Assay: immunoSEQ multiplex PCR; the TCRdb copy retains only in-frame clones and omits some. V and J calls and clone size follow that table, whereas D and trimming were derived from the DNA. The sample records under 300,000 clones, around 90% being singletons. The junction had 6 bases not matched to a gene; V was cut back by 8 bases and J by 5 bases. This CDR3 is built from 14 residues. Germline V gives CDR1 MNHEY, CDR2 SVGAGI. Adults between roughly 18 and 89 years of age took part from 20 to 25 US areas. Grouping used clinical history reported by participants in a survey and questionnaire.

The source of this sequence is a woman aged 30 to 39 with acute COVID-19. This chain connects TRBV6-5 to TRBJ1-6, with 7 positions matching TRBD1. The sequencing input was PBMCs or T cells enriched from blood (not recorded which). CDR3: CASATGQHNSPLHF. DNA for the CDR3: TGTGCCAGCGCAACGGGACAGCATAATTCACCCCTCCACTTT.